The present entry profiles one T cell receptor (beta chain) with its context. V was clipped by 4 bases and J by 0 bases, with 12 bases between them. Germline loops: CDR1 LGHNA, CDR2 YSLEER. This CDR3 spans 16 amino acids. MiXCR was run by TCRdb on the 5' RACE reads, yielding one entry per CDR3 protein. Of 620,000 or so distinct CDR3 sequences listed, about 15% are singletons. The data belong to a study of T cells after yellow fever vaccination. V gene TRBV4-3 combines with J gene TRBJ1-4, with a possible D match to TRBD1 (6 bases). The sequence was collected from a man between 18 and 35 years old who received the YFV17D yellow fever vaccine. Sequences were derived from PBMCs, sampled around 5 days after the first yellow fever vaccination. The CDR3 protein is CASSPRHRATNEKLFF. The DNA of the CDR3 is TGCGCCAGCAGCCCCCGACACAGGGCAACTAATGAAAAACTGTTTTTT.